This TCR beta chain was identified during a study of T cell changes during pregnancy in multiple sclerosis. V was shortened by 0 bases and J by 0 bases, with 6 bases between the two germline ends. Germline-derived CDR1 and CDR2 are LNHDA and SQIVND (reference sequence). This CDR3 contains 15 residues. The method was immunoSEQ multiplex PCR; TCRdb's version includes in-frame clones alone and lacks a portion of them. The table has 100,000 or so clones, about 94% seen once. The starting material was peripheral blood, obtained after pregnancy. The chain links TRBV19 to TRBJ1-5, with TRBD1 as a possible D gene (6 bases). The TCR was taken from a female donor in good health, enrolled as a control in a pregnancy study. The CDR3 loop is CASSIEDSSNQPQHF. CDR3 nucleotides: TGTGCCAGTAGTATAGAGGACAGTAGCAATCAGCCCCAGCATTTT. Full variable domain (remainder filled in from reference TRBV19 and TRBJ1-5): DGGITQSPKYLFRKEGQNVTLSCEQNLNHDAMYWYRQDPGQGLRLIYYSQIVNDFQKGDIAEGYSVSREKKESFPLTVTSAQKNPTAFYLCASSIEDSSNQPQHFGDGTRLSIL.